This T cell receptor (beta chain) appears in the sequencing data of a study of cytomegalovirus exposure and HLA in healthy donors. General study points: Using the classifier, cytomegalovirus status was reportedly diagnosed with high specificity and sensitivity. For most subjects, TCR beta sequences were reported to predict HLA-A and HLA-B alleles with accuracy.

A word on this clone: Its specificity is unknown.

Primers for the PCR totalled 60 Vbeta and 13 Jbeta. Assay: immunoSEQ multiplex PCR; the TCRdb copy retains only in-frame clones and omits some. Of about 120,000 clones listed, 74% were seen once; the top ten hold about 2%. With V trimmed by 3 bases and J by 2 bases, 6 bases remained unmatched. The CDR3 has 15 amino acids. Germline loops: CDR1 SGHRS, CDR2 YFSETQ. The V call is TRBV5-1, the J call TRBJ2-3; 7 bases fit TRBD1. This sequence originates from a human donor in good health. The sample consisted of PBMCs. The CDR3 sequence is CASSSEGQHTDTQYF. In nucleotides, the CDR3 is TGCGCCAGCAGCTCAGAGGGACAGCACACAGATACGCAGTATTTT.